Listed below are T cell receptor beta chains from one sample, sequenced in a study of cytomegalovirus exposure and HLA in healthy donors. The assay was immunoSEQ multiplex PCR, and TCRdb's table has in-frame clones only and misses some. The data contain under 100,000 clones, 60% to 80% of them singletons. Sequencing was carried out using PBMCs. These TCRs come from a woman between 50 and 59 years old in good health and CMV-seropositive. Each CDR3 is given with its conserved first and last residue. A D gene is named only where the DNA matches it firmly. Some rows have no size entry. The others give once, few or many, or a class for an expanded clone.

clone_size: .; v_call: TRBV5-1; d_call: TRBD1; j_call: TRBJ1-6; cdr3_nt: TGCGCCAGCAGCGCCGACAGGGGGCATGGGGATTCACCCCTCCACTTT; cdr3_aa: CASSADRGHGDSPLHF
clone_size: .; v_call: TRBV19; d_call: .; j_call: TRBJ1-1; cdr3_nt: TGTGCCAGTAGGAACAGGGATAACACTGAAGCTTTCTTT; cdr3_aa: CASRNRDNTEAFF
clone_size: .; v_call: TRBV5-1; d_call: .; j_call: TRBJ1-5; cdr3_nt: TGCGCCACCGCTAGGGAGCCCGCGGAGCCCCAGCATTTT; cdr3_aa: CATAREPAEPQHF
clone_size: once; v_call: TRBV14; d_call: .; j_call: TRBJ1-1; cdr3_nt: TGTGCCAGCAGCCAAGATTTAGTAGCGACAACTGAAGCTTTCTTT; cdr3_aa: CASSQDLVATTEAFF
clone_size: .; v_call: TRBV7-9; d_call: TRBD2; j_call: TRBJ2-1; cdr3_nt: TGTGCCAGCAGCCCCCCCCAGCGGGATATCCGAAATGAGCAGTTCTTC; cdr3_aa: CASSPPQRDIRNEQFF
clone_size: few; v_call: TRBV28; d_call: .; j_call: TRBJ2-7; cdr3_nt: TGTGCCAGCAGTTCGGAGGACTCCTACGAGCAGTACTTC; cdr3_aa: CASSSEDSYEQYF
clone_size: .; v_call: TRBV7-9; d_call: .; j_call: TRBJ2-5; cdr3_nt: TGTGCCAGCAGCTTAGGGGCCCCGGTTGAGACCCAGTACTTC; cdr3_aa: CASSLGAPVETQYF
clone_size: .; v_call: TRBV28; d_call: .; j_call: TRBJ1-1; cdr3_nt: TGTGCCAGCAGCTCCGGACAGTTGAACACTGAAGCTTTCTTT; cdr3_aa: CASSSGQLNTEAFF
clone_size: .; v_call: TRBV7-9; d_call: .; j_call: TRBJ2-7; cdr3_nt: TGTGCCAGCAGCTTATCGTCCGGGGGGCGTTACGAGCAGTACTTC; cdr3_aa: CASSLSSGGRYEQYF
clone_size: few; v_call: TRBV15; d_call: .; j_call: TRBJ2-2; cdr3_nt: TGTGCCACCAGGCCACGCGGGGGCGGGAACACCGGGGAGCTGTTTTTT; cdr3_aa: CATRPRGGGNTGELFF
clone_size: .; v_call: TRBV7-6; d_call: .; j_call: TRBJ1-3; cdr3_nt: TGTGCCAGCAGTCAAGACAGAGCTGGAAACACCATATATTTT; cdr3_aa: CASSQDRAGNTIYF
clone_size: .; v_call: TRBV7-2; d_call: TRBD2; j_call: TRBJ2-1; cdr3_nt: TGTGCCAGCAGCCTAAGTAGCGGGAGGTACAATGAGCAGTTCTTC; cdr3_aa: CASSLSSGRYNEQFF
clone_size: once; v_call: TRBV5-1; d_call: .; j_call: TRBJ1-4; cdr3_nt: TGCGCCAGCAGCTTGGCAGGGGTTGGATCTAATGAAAAACTGTTTTTT; cdr3_aa: CASSLAGVGSNEKLFF
clone_size: once; v_call: TRBV18; d_call: TRBD2; j_call: TRBJ2-3; cdr3_nt: TGTGCCAGCTCACACAAACCTATAGCGGGAGTCGGCACAGATACGCAGTATTTT; cdr3_aa: CASSHKPIAGVGTDTQYF
clone_size: .; v_call: TRBV6-1; d_call: .; j_call: TRBJ2-7; cdr3_nt: TGTGCCAGCAATTTCCTAGCGGAGCAGTACTTC; cdr3_aa: CASNFLAEQYF
clone_size: few; v_call: TRBV2; d_call: .; j_call: TRBJ1-5; cdr3_nt: TGTGCCAGCAGGAACCCTATACAGGGACAGCCCCAGCATTTT; cdr3_aa: CASRNPIQGQPQHF
clone_size: .; v_call: TRBV9; d_call: .; j_call: TRBJ2-2; cdr3_nt: TGTGCCAGCAGCGTAGTGGCAGGGGTAGGGGAGCTGTTTTTT; cdr3_aa: CASSVVAGVGELFF
clone_size: once; v_call: TRBV29-1; d_call: .; j_call: TRBJ2-5; cdr3_nt: TGCAGCGTTCACCGGAGCGGTAGTAGGACCCAGTACTTC; cdr3_aa: CSVHRSGSRTQYF
clone_size: .; v_call: TRBV9; d_call: .; j_call: TRBJ2-2; cdr3_nt: TGTGCCAGCAGCGTAGACAGTGTCAGCGGGGAGCTGTTTTTT; cdr3_aa: CASSVDSVSGELFF
clone_size: few; v_call: TRBV4-3; d_call: .; j_call: TRBJ1-1; cdr3_nt: TGCGCCAGCAGCCACACAGACCGACGGAACACTGAAGCTTTCTTT; cdr3_aa: CASSHTDRRNTEAFF
clone_size: few; v_call: TRBV11-3; d_call: .; j_call: TRBJ1-1; cdr3_nt: TGTGCCAGCACTAAACCGGGGGATAGGAACACTGAAGCTTTCTTT; cdr3_aa: CASTKPGDRNTEAFF
clone_size: .; v_call: TRBV28; d_call: TRBD2; j_call: TRBJ2-7; cdr3_nt: TGTGCCAGCAGCGAAGATGGGTGGCAGCGGGAGAACTCCTACGAGCAGTACTTC; cdr3_aa: CASSEDGWQRENSYEQYF
clone_size: .; v_call: TRBV29-1; d_call: TRBD1; j_call: TRBJ1-2; cdr3_nt: TGCAGCGTGGAGGGACAGGGGATTGGCTACACCTTC; cdr3_aa: CSVEGQGIGYTF
clone_size: .; v_call: TRBV10-2; d_call: TRBD1; j_call: TRBJ2-7; cdr3_nt: TGCGCCAGCAGTGTCCCGAGTCGTTCGGGACAGGGGGCCACAGCGTTGCGCTCCTACGAGCAGTACTTC; cdr3_aa: CASSVPSRSGQGATALRSYEQYF
clone_size: .; v_call: TRBV19; d_call: TRBD2; j_call: TRBJ2-3; cdr3_nt: TGTGCCAGTAAGAACCTAGCGGGAGGGATGGCAGATACGCAGTATTTT; cdr3_aa: CASKNLAGGMADTQYF
clone_size: .; v_call: TRBV27; d_call: TRBD2; j_call: TRBJ2-3; cdr3_nt: TGTGCCAGCAGTTTCCACAGGGGATGGGCACTAGCGGGAGGGCCTCAAGGAGATACGCAGTATTTT; cdr3_aa: CASSFHRGWALAGGPQGDTQYF
clone_size: .; v_call: TRBV6-1; d_call: .; j_call: TRBJ2-7; cdr3_nt: TGTGCCAGCACCTATTCGTACGAGCAGTACTTC; cdr3_aa: CASTYSYEQYF
clone_size: .; v_call: TRBV11-3; d_call: TRBD1; j_call: TRBJ1-5; cdr3_nt: TGTGCCAGCAGCCAGACAGGGGAGGGTAATCAGCCCCAGCATTTT; cdr3_aa: CASSQTGEGNQPQHF
clone_size: .; v_call: TRBV5-1; d_call: .; j_call: TRBJ2-1; cdr3_nt: TGCGCCAGCAGCTTGTCTTCGACTACTTATCGTGAGCAGTTCTTC; cdr3_aa: CASSLSSTTYREQFF
clone_size: .; v_call: TRBV5-4; d_call: .; j_call: TRBJ1-3; cdr3_nt: TGTGCCAGCAGCTTCTCTTCCTCCTCTGGAAACACCATATATTTT; cdr3_aa: CASSFSSSSGNTIYF
clone_size: .; v_call: TRBV28; d_call: .; j_call: TRBJ2-7; cdr3_nt: TGTGCCAGCAGTGACAGGATCTACGGGCAGTACTTC; cdr3_aa: CASSDRIYGQYF
clone_size: .; v_call: TRBV6-5; d_call: .; j_call: TRBJ2-2; cdr3_nt: TGTGCCAGCAGCAAGGGGCGAGGGGAGCTGTTTTTT; cdr3_aa: CASSKGRGELFF
clone_size: .; v_call: TRBV28; d_call: TRBD2; j_call: TRBJ2-1; cdr3_nt: TGTGCCAGCAGCCGTAGCGGGATTCCCCGAAATGAGCAGTTCTTC; cdr3_aa: CASSRSGIPRNEQFF
clone_size: .; v_call: TRBV7-8; d_call: .; j_call: TRBJ2-1; cdr3_nt: TGTGCCAGCAGCTTAGCCCGGGACTCCTATTGCAATGAGCAGTTCTTC; cdr3_aa: CASSLARDSYCNEQFF
clone_size: .; v_call: TRBV4-1; d_call: TRBD2; j_call: TRBJ2-1; cdr3_nt: TGCGCCAGCAGCGAACCGGGCGGGAGGGTCGATGAGCAGTTCTTC; cdr3_aa: CASSEPGGRVDEQFF
clone_size: .; v_call: TRBV6-5; d_call: .; j_call: TRBJ1-5; cdr3_nt: TGTGCCAGCACCCCGTCTGGGGGCCCCAATCAGCCCCAGCATTTT; cdr3_aa: CASTPSGGPNQPQHF
clone_size: .; v_call: TRBV5-6; d_call: TRBD2; j_call: TRBJ2-7; cdr3_nt: TGTGCCAGCAGCCCCGAGCGGGGGGCGTCCTACGAGCAGTACTTC; cdr3_aa: CASSPERGASYEQYF
clone_size: .; v_call: TRBV5-1; d_call: .; j_call: TRBJ2-1; cdr3_nt: TGCGCCAGCAGCCCTTACTGGCGCCAGGGCGATGAGCAGTTCTTC; cdr3_aa: CASSPYWRQGDEQFF
clone_size: .; v_call: TRBV28; d_call: TRBD2; j_call: TRBJ2-1; cdr3_nt: TGTGCCAGCAGGGGGGGACTAGAGCAGTTCTTC; cdr3_aa: CASRGGLEQFF
clone_size: .; v_call: TRBV29-1; d_call: .; j_call: TRBJ2-5; cdr3_nt: TGCAGCGTTGAAGATGCCGGGGTGACCCAGTACTTC; cdr3_aa: CSVEDAGVTQYF
clone_size: once; v_call: TRBV18; d_call: TRBD1; j_call: TRBJ1-5; cdr3_nt: TGTGCCAGCTCAAAACAGGGGCGCTTTGAGCCCCAGCATTTT; cdr3_aa: CASSKQGRFEPQHF
clone_size: .; v_call: TRBV2; d_call: .; j_call: TRBJ2-1; cdr3_nt: TGTGCCAGCAGTGAGAGTCTTCCTCCCTACAATGAGCAGTTCTTC; cdr3_aa: CASSESLPPYNEQFF
clone_size: .; v_call: TRBV27; d_call: .; j_call: TRBJ2-4; cdr3_nt: TGTGCCAGCACCCCCAAGTTAAGTTATAGAAACATTCAGTACTTC; cdr3_aa: CASTPKLSYRNIQYF
clone_size: .; v_call: TRBV11-2; d_call: TRBD2; j_call: TRBJ2-7; cdr3_nt: TGTGCCAGCAGCCTTACTAGCGCCCTCGGCGAGCAGTACTTC; cdr3_aa: CASSLTSALGEQYF
clone_size: .; v_call: TRBV5-6; d_call: .; j_call: TRBJ2-5; cdr3_nt: TGTGCCAGCAGCTTGGTGGGGGGAGAGACCCAGTACTTC; cdr3_aa: CASSLVGGETQYF
clone_size: .; v_call: TRBV27; d_call: TRBD1; j_call: TRBJ2-5; cdr3_nt: TGTGCCAGCAGTTTAAGCCCGCCGGGGACAGGGGTCCAAGAGACCCAGTACTTC; cdr3_aa: CASSLSPPGTGVQETQYF
clone_size: .; v_call: TRBV7-9; d_call: .; j_call: TRBJ2-3; cdr3_nt: TGTGCCAGCAGCCGTCCGACATATAGCACAGATACGCAGTATTTT; cdr3_aa: CASSRPTYSTDTQYF
clone_size: .; v_call: TRBV5-4; d_call: TRBD2; j_call: TRBJ2-1; cdr3_nt: TGTGCCAGCAGCTTGGAGGCGGGAGCCTACAATGAGCAGTTCTTC; cdr3_aa: CASSLEAGAYNEQFF
clone_size: .; v_call: TRBV28; d_call: .; j_call: TRBJ1-4; cdr3_nt: TGTGCCAGCAAGACGGTACGGGACTTCGGTGAAAAACTGTTTTTT; cdr3_aa: CASKTVRDFGEKLFF
clone_size: few; v_call: TRBV19; d_call: .; j_call: TRBJ2-1; cdr3_nt: TGTGCCAGTAGTACCCGGACTGGTGGGAACAATGAGCAGTTCTTC; cdr3_aa: CASSTRTGGNNEQFF
clone_size: once; v_call: TRBV5-6; d_call: TRBD1; j_call: TRBJ2-7; cdr3_nt: TGTGCCAGCAGCCGTTGGGGACAGGGGGCGGGAGAGCAGTACTTC; cdr3_aa: CASSRWGQGAGEQYF
clone_size: .; v_call: TRBV6-1; d_call: .; j_call: TRBJ2-3; cdr3_nt: TGTGCCAGCTACCCGGTGGGAGGCGTCGCAGATACGCAGTATTTT; cdr3_aa: CASYPVGGVADTQYF
clone_size: few; v_call: TRBV20-1; d_call: .; j_call: TRBJ1-2; cdr3_nt: TGCAGTGCTTCAGGGTCGGAGCGCTACACCTTC; cdr3_aa: CSASGSERYTF
clone_size: few; v_call: TRBV7-9; d_call: .; j_call: TRBJ2-1; cdr3_nt: TGTGCCAGCAGCCTTTCCCAAGCGGGCCTTCGCTACAATGAGCAGTTCTTC; cdr3_aa: CASSLSQAGLRYNEQFF
clone_size: .; v_call: TRBV7-2; d_call: .; j_call: TRBJ2-6; cdr3_nt: TGTGCCAGCAGCAAGCTCCCACTCAGGGCTTTCTCTGGGGCCAACGTCCTGACTTTC; cdr3_aa: CASSKLPLRAFSGANVLTF
clone_size: .; v_call: TRBV28; d_call: TRBD1; j_call: TRBJ1-1; cdr3_nt: TGTGCCAGCAGTTCATCACCTGGACAGGAGAACACTGAAGCTTTCTTT; cdr3_aa: CASSSSPGQENTEAFF
clone_size: few; v_call: TRBV7-7; d_call: .; j_call: TRBJ1-4; cdr3_nt: TGTGCCAGCAGCTTCAGGGGAGGGGAAAAACTGTTTTTT; cdr3_aa: CASSFRGGEKLFF
clone_size: .; v_call: TRBV19; d_call: .; j_call: TRBJ2-1; cdr3_nt: TGTGCCACATCGGGACTTAGGGGGCATGAGCAGTTCTTC; cdr3_aa: CATSGLRGHEQFF
clone_size: .; v_call: TRBV5-1; d_call: .; j_call: TRBJ2-1; cdr3_nt: TGCGCCAGCAGCACCCCTCCCGGGGAGCAGTTCTTC; cdr3_aa: CASSTPPGEQFF